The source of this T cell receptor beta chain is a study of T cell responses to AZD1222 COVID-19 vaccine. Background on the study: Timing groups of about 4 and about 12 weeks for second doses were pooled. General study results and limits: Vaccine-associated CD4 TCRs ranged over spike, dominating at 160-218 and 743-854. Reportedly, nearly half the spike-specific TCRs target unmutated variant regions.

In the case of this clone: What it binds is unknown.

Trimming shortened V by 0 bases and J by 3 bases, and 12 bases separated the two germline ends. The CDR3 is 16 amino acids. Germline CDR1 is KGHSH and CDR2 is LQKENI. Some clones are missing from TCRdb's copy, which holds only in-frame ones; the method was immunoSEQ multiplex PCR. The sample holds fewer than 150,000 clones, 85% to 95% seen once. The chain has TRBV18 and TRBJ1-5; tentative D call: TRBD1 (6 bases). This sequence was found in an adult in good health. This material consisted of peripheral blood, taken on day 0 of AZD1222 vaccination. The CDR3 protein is CASSPPTGTLNQPQHF. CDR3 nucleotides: TGTGCCAGCTCACCACCGACAGGAACCCTCAATCAGCCCCAGCATTTT.